One sample yielded the 13 T cell receptor beta chains listed below, sequenced in a study of cytomegalovirus exposure and HLA in healthy donors (dated by TCRdb to 2017 to 2019). The library was produced with the immunoSEQ multiplex PCR assay. For the multiplex PCR, a mixture combining 60 forward primers for TCR Vbeta segments and 13 reverse primers for TCR Jbeta segments was used. What TCRdb holds here is the immuneACCESS table cut down to in-frame rearrangements. Part of the clones is not present; checked against another copy, under half of the missing clones reflect an unresolved V gene, and the others are unexplained. Present in this sample are roughly 180,000 clones, over 60% of which were seen just once. The top ten constitute 0.7% to 0.85% of the sample. The sample was PBMCs. The receptors were sampled from a female donor in good health and CMV-seronegative.

The chain employs TRBV27 and TRBJ2-7, with 8 bases matching TRBD1. This CDR3 spans 15 amino acids. The V segment lost 5 bases and the J segment 2 bases; nucleotides outside the gene matches: 8. Germline lookup yields CDR1 MNHEY and CDR2 SMNVEV (reference sequence). This CDR3 reads CASSPTGTGTYEQYF. The DNA for the CDR3 is TGTGCCAGCAGTCCCACCGGGACAGGAACCTACGAGCAGTACTTC.

The gene calls are TRBV6-5 and TRBJ2-5; D is unclear. Trimming took 7 bases from V and 5 from J, leaving 8 bases between them. CDR1 MNHEY and CDR2 SVGAGI come from the germline V gene. The CDR3 length is 11 residues. The CDR3 reads CASNREETQYF. DNA for the CDR3: TGTGCCAGCAACCGTGAGGAGACCCAGTACTTC.

The chain links TRBV11-1 to TRBJ2-7, with D possibly being TRBD2 (5 bases). V dropped 6 bases and J dropped 2 bases, with 11 bases sitting between them. Germline V gives CDR1 SGHAT, CDR2 FQDESV (reference sequence). The CDR3 covers 13 residues. The DNA for the CDR3 is TGTGCCAGCAGAGAGGCAGCGGCCTACGAGCAGTACTTC. Protein product: CASREAAAYEQYF.

The V gene is TRBV7-2, the J gene TRBJ1-2; perhaps TRBD1 as D (5 bases). The germline V gene has CDR1 SGHTA and CDR2 FQGNSA. CDR3 length equals 17 residues. Trimming shortened V by 1 base and J by 8 bases, and 23 bases separated the two germline ends. CDR3 sequence: CASSLEITPRGLRGYTF. In DNA, the CDR3 is TGTGCCAGCAGCTTAGAAATAACCCCTCGGGGACTGAGAGGCTACACCTTC.

The chain joins TRBV2 to TRBJ2-7; a possible D gene is TRBD2 (5 bases). The V gene's germline CDR1 is SNHLY and CDR2 FYNNEI. V lost 6 bases and J lost 6, with 18 bases in between. The CDR3 is 14 residues long. The CDR3 nucleotides read TGTGCCAGCAGCTATGAAACGGGGTTCTCCGAGCAGTACTTC. Translated: CASSYETGFSEQYF.

The V call is TRBV2, the J call TRBJ1-2, with a weak D call TRBD1 (5 bases). With 2 bases removed from V and 4 bases from J, the gap between germline ends came to 14 bases. Germline values: CDR1 SNHLY, CDR2 FYNNEI. This CDR3 contains 15 residues. CDR3 loop: CASSERPGFGYGYTF. CDR3 DNA: TGTGCCAGCAGTGAACGACCAGGGTTTGGCTATGGCTACACCTTC.

CDR3 in DNA: TGTGCCAGCAGCGTAACCAGCGGGGGCCGTTGGGGTGAGCAGTTCTTC. Amino acid sequence: CASSVTSGGRWGEQFF. The rearrangement joins TRBV9 to TRBJ2-1, with 8 nucleotides matching TRBD2. The germline gives CDR1 SGDLS, CDR2 YYNGEE. The V gene end was trimmed by 1 base and the J gene end by 9 bases; junction bases not matched to a gene: 12. The CDR3 sequence is 16 residues long.

The CDR3 here is CASSLVTGSSVNEQFF. The CDR3 coding sequence is TGTGCCAGCAGCTTAGTGACCGGGAGCTCCGTCAATGAGCAGTTCTTC. The chain recombines TRBV7-8 with TRBJ2-1, with D maybe TRBD2 (6 bases). V lost 1 base to trimming and J lost 6 bases, with 16 bases between them. The germline V gene encodes CDR1 SGHVS and CDR2 FQNEAQ. CDR3 length equals 16 residues.

The rearrangement joins TRBV28 to TRBJ1-2, with a weak D call TRBD1 (6 bases). This CDR3 has 12 residues. CDR1 and CDR2 (germline): MDHEN, SYDVKM. V shed 5 bases and J shed 7 bases, with 11 bases lying between them. CDR3 protein: CASSQTGSGYTF. The CDR3 DNA reads TGTGCCAGCAGTCAAACAGGGAGTGGCTACACCTTC.

There are a few counts of this clone. In DNA form, the CDR3 reads TGTGCCAGCAGCCCTACCTCAGATACGCAGTATTTT. This encodes CASSPTSDTQYF. V is TRBV11-2 and J is TRBJ2-3; the D is unclear. CDR1 is SGHAT and CDR2 is FQNNGV in the germline V gene. Trimming stripped 5 bases from V and 4 bases from J, with 7 bases between. The CDR3 sequence is 12 residues long.

This chain joins TRBV11-1 and TRBJ2-1; the match to TRBD2 covers 8 bases. The CDR3 covers 14 residues. In germline, CDR1 is SGHAT, CDR2 FQDESV (reference sequence). V was clipped by 4 bases and J by 8 bases; unmatched bases: 7. The CDR3: CASSWTSMVDEQFF. For the CDR3, the DNA is TGTGCCAGCAGCTGGACTAGCATGGTCGATGAGCAGTTCTTC.

About this clone itself: At one boundary the junction diverges from the germline segment, which might be a read error. The J gene is TRBJ1-4, the V gene TRBV4-2, with TRBD1 as a possible D gene (5 bases). Looked up from germline, CDR1 is LGHNA and CDR2 is YNFKEQ. This CDR3 comprises 13 residues. CDR3 amino acids: CTSSLPGNEKLFF. DNA of the CDR3: TGTACCAGCAGCCTCCCAGGGAATGAAAAACTGTTTTTT.

J is TRBJ2-5 and V is TRBV5-4; tentatively, D is TRBD2 (6 bases). The CDR3 extends over 15 amino acids. CDR1 is SGHNT and CDR2 is YYREEE in the germline V gene (reference sequence). Trimming removed 4 bases at V and 5 bases at J, with 18 bases between. The CDR3 sequence: CASSRDPGEGETQYF. CDR3 bases: TGTGCCAGCAGCCGCGACCCGGGAGAGGGGGAGACCCAGTACTTC. The complete variable domain, with remaining parts taken from reference TRBV5-4 and TRBJ2-5, reads ETGVTQSPTHLIKTRGQQVTLRCSSQSGHNTVSWYQQALGQGPQFIFQYYREEENGRGNFPPRFSGLQFPNYSSELNVNALELDDSALYLCASSRDPGEGETQYFGPGTRLLVL.